The rows below give T cell receptor beta chains drawn from one sample of a study of blood T cell repertoires in COVID-19. Only in-frame clones appear in the TCRdb table, and some are missing; sequencing was by immunoSEQ multiplex PCR. The repertoire holds approximately 76,000 clones, with more than 80% as singletons. The sequenced material came from peripheral blood. Receptors originate from a woman older than 75 with active or convalescent COVID-19. The CDR3 runs from the conserved cysteine through the conserved F or W. The D gene is left open where the match is weak. Size tells how often a clone was seen (once, few, many) or the class of an expanded clone, and some rows leave it out.

NA,once,TRBJ1-4,TRBV9,TGTGCCAGCAGCGTAGGAATCGGCGGGGCAACTAATGAAAAACTGTTTTTT,CASSVGIGGATNEKLFF
NA,NA,TRBJ2-7,TRBV5-1,TGCGCCAGCAGCTTGATGGCGGGGATTTCCTACGAGCAGTACTTC,CASSLMAGISYEQYF
NA,NA,TRBJ2-2,TRBV6-5,TGTGCCAGCAGTCCTCAGGGGTCCGGGGAGCTGTTTTTT,CASSPQGSGELFF
NA,NA,TRBJ1-1,TRBV29-1,TGCAGCGCAGAAGGACACGCTAACACTGAAGCTTTCTTT,CSAEGHANTEAFF
TRBD1,NA,TRBJ1-2,TRBV7-8,TGTGCCAGCAGCTTAGATAGCAGGGGGCATGGCTACACCTTC,CASSLDSRGHGYTF
NA,NA,TRBJ1-5,TRBV6-5,TGTGCCAGCAGCAGTTCCGATTTTAGCAATCAGCCCCAGCATTTT,CASSSSDFSNQPQHF
TRBD1,NA,TRBJ1-4,TRBV5-1,TGCGCCAGCAGCTTGGCGACAGGGGGAGGATATGAAAAACTGTTTTTT,CASSLATGGGYEKLFF
TRBD1,once,TRBJ1-5,TRBV7-9,TGTGCCAGCAGCCCGACAGGGTTTGGGGATCAGCCCCAGCATTTT,CASSPTGFGDQPQHF
NA,NA,TRBJ2-2,TRBV28,TGTGCCAGCAGTCAACCCGGGAGATACACCGGGGAGCTGTTTTTT,CASSQPGRYTGELFF
TRBD1,NA,TRBJ1-2,TRBV7-8,TGTGCCAGCAGCAATACAGGGGGCGGGTATGGCTACACCTTC,CASSNTGGGYGYTF
TRBD2,NA,TRBJ2-1,TRBV5-1,TGCGCCAGCAGCTCCGGGACTAGCGGTTTCCATGAGCAGTTCTTC,CASSSGTSGFHEQFF
NA,NA,TRBJ1-2,TRBV9,TGTGCCAGCAGGGCCCGGGGAGATGGCTACACCTTC,CASRARGDGYTF
NA,NA,TRBJ2-2,TRBV7-3,TGTGCCAGCAGCTCCGTTTCCGGGGAGCTGTTTTTT,CASSSVSGELFF
TRBD1,NA,TRBJ2-3,TRBV18,TGTGCCAGCTCACCGGGGGACAGGGACACAGATACGCAGTATTTT,CASSPGDRDTDTQYF
NA,NA,TRBJ2-5,TRBV5-6,TGTGCCAGCAGCACCTCGGGAGCCCCAGGGGAGACCCAGTACTTC,CASSTSGAPGETQYF
NA,NA,TRBJ1-2,TRBV10-3,TGTGCCATCACATGGGACTTCCACTCATATGGCTACACCTTC,CAITWDFHSYGYTF
TRBD1,NA,TRBJ2-5,TRBV9,TGTGCCAGCAGCCCCCTACAGGGGGCTGGAAGGGAGACCCAGTACTTC,CASSPLQGAGRETQYF
TRBD1,NA,TRBJ1-2,TRBV4-1,TGCGCCAGCAGCCAACCGCTCGAGACAGGGGTGTACTATGGCTACACCTTC,CASSQPLETGVYYGYTF
NA,NA,TRBJ2-1,TRBV7-2,TGTGCCAGCAGCTCCTTACTCCTCAACTACAATGAGCAGTTCTTC,CASSSLLLNYNEQFF
TRBD1,NA,TRBJ1-5,TRBV6-4,TGTGCCAGCAGTCTGACAGGGAACAGCAATCAGCCCCAGCATTTT,CASSLTGNSNQPQHF
NA,NA,TRBJ1-6,TRBV6-5,TGTGCCAGCAGTTACTCGAGGACACCTAATTCACCCCTCCACTTT,CASSYSRTPNSPLHF
NA,NA,TRBJ1-2,TRBV28,TGTGCCAGCAGTTTGCCCAGTCCGGGAGGTGTTTATGGCTACACCTTC,CASSLPSPGGVYGYTF
NA,NA,TRBJ2-5,TRBV5-8,TGTGCCAGCAGCTTATATGAGACCCAGTACTTC,CASSLYETQYF